Sequencing of this TCR beta chain was carried out in a study of response to subunit inactivated influenza vaccine (dated by TCRdb to between 2017 and 2018). For the study in its entirety: The study used deep quantitative T cell receptor repertoire profiling to track responses to a trivalent subunit inactivated influenza vaccine. Study-wide findings and limitations: The authors suggested that each seasonal influenza vaccination may recruit only a limited number of new T cells.

Measured from the cysteine to the phenylalanine, the CDR3 is 16 residues long. The only DNA kept is the CDR3, 48 bases in frame from the first base. CDR1 and CDR2 (LGHNA, YSLEER) derive from the germline V gene. Preparation of the library involved RT-PCR. The instrument was an Illumina HiSeq 2500. TCRdb redid the processing of the public reads, applying fastp at Q25 and MiXCR, and retained in-frame beta chains. When rows share a CDR3 protein, they turn into one entry using the most common DNA and genes. The sample includes more than 600,000 distinct CDR3 sequences, with approximately 18% observed a single time. Roughly a tenth of the sample belongs to the ten largest clones. In its sample, this clonotype was seen a few times. The target of this receptor is not known. Mismatch with germline at one junction end may stem from a read error.

Sequences were derived from PBMCs from blood, sampled roughly 5 days after vaccination. The sequence came from a man aged 45-65 years who received an inactivated influenza vaccine. Donor details come from another sample of the same person, matched by shared clones. The rearrangement joined TRBV4-3 to TRBJ2-7; perhaps TRBD1 is the D gene, with 5 bases matching. The CDR3 has the sequence CASSQDLADSSYEQYF. The DNA sequence follows: TGCGCCAGCAGTCAAGATTTGGCAGACAGCTCCTACGAGCAGTACTTC.